This T cell receptor beta chain comes out of a study of shared clonotypes between healthy human individuals (TCRdb year 2020). Regarding the study in general: A few men and a couple of women, aged 18 to 49 years, made up the cohort. Each donor's leukapheresis produced roughly between roughly 0.94 and 9.5 billion PBMCs. For each donor, CD4 naive and CD4 memory were each run on three plates, CD8 naive on two plates, and CD8 memory on one plate. Blood TCR repertoires of a handful of healthy adults were deeply sequenced to estimate repertoire size and the extent of clonotype sharing between individuals. Different laboratories and diverse techniques were used to prepare libraries and sequence TCR repertoires, to increase sequencing depth and limit assay-specific biases. What the study reported, not specific to this receptor: Sharing across a few donors was observed for about 5% of naive CD4, 3% to 3.5% of naive CD8, roughly 2.4% of memory CD4, and around 0.42% of memory CD8 clonotypes. Larger estimated clonotype richness was generally found for naive subsets than for memory subsets. Even with the large sequencing depth, rarefaction of the sorted-subset datasets indicated that sequencing was incomplete. Because the study included only a small number of donors, the genetic and exposure-history diversity represented was limited. Only blood was sampled, and tissue TCR repertoires likely differ from those in blood. Based on pairwise subsampling, the degree of clonotype sharing among donors was expected to be affected by sequencing depth. Clonotypes shared by all four sorted-subset donors showed higher generation probabilities than non-shared clonotypes.

Concerning this clone: It has no known antigen specificity. Qualities for individual bases were not recorded, and no much larger clone is one base off.

TCR CDR3 regions were amplified from genomic DNA by multiplex PCR using the deep immunoSEQ assay. Extracted genomic DNA from each cell subset was spread evenly across all wells of several immunoSEQ 96-well plates, with each plate serving as a replicate. Each replicate PCR for sorted subsets received about 0.2 ug genomic DNA, equal to tens of thousands of T cell genomes. The purified libraries were quantified using a Qubit 3.0 fluorometer, sized with a Bioanalyzer 2100, and then quantified again using the KAPA Library Quantification kit. Each immunoSEQ 96-well plate was sequenced on its own single-read 150-cycle Illumina NextSeq 550 flow cell. The paper's data handling went like this. Because the immunoSEQ output included only junctional sequences and no quality scores, the filtering could not be the same as the filtering used for full-length reads. Sequences were annotated with PyIR, a Python wrapper for IgBLAST v1.9, and V/J genes and CDR3 were assigned using IMGT germline references. Reads with weak V/J assignments (E-value above 1e-6), missing CDR3, stop codons, out-of-frame junctions, or ambiguous translated residues were removed. V3J clonotypes were defined by identical inferred V gene, J gene, and CDR3 amino acid sequence. To compute the percentage overlap between repertoires, the number of shared unique clonotypes was divided by the size of the smaller repertoire. Richness of each repertoire was evaluated using RTK rarefaction, the Chao1 estimator, and Recon v2.1 estimates of unobserved clonotypes. Generation probabilities were computed with OLGA for all TCRbeta clonotypes obtained by the gDNA method from several donors. The table comes from immuneACCESS by way of TCRdb, which keeps in-frame sequences with V and J called. Part of the clones is missing from these tables; in studies checked, under half for an unresolved V gene and the rest for unknown reasons. The V and J calls and clone size were taken over from that table, and D and trimming were inferred from the DNA. Across this sample there are approximately 740,000 clones, with 80% to 95% seen only once. 20% to 30% of the sample goes to the ten largest clones.

CD8 naive samples were obtained by positive selection for CCR7 among CD45RO-negative cells, yielding a CD45RA+CCR7+ population from which TemRA cells were excluded. The donors were healthy, HIV-negative adults who had no recently reported acute infections or vaccinations. Every donor was a Caucasian adult living in Nashville, Tennessee, USA. After blood collection by leukapheresis, PBMCs were isolated using Ficoll-Histopaque density gradient centrifugation and then cryopreserved in the vapor phase of liquid nitrogen. Purity and quantity of every magnetically sorted T cell population were checked by analytical flow cytometry. From each sorted fraction, genomic DNA was isolated and quantified by UV absorbance on a Nanodrop 2000c. Material: naive CD8+ T cells sorted from blood. The sample's cell subset or site label is to be understood as: CD45RA+CCR7+. The receptor was derived from a man aged 30 to 39 in good health.

In nucleotide form, the sequence is TGCGCCAGCAGCCAAGACCTAGCAAATTACTACGAGCAGTACTTC. This yields the protein CASSQDLANYYEQYF. The V and J genes are TRBV4-1 and TRBJ2-7; the D segment could be TRBD2, given 5 matching bases. V and J lose 0 bases and 3 bases, and a span of 12 bases separates them. CDR1 MGHRA and CDR2 YSYEKL are derived from the germline V gene. The CDR3, cysteine through phenylalanine, is 15 amino acids long. Only CDR3 DNA remains: 45 bases, in frame from the first base.